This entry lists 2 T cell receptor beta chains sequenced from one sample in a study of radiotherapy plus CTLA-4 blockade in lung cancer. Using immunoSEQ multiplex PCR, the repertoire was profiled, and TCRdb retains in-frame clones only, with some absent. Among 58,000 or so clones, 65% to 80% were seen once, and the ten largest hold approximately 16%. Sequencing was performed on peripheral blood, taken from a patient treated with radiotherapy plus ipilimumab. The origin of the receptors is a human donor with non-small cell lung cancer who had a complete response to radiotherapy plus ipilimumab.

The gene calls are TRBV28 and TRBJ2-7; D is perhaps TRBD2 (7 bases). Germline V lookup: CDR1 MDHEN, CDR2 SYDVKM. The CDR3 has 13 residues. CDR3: CATDGGTTYEQYF. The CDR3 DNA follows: TGTGCGACGGACGGGGGGACAACCTACGAGCAGTACTTC.

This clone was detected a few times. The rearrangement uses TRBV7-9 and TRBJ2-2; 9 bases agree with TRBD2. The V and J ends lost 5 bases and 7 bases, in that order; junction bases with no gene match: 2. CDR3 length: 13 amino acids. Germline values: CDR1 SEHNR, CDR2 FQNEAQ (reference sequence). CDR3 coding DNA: TGTGCCAGCAGCGATAGCGGGAGCGGGGAGCTGTTTTTT. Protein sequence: CASSDSGSGELFF.